This T cell receptor beta chain was obtained from a study of type 1 regulatory T cells. The overall study: An in vitro protocol generated T-allo10, a Tr1-enriched, alloantigen-specific CD4 T cell product.

TCRdb ran MiXCR on the reads and lists one entry per CDR3 protein. The table lists 12,000 to 15,000 distinct CDR3 sequences, roughly 13% of them singletons. With 4 bases removed from V and 5 bases from J, the gap between germline ends came to 3 bases. Per germline, CDR1 SGHTA and CDR2 FQGNSA. The length of the CDR3 is 11 residues. A note on this clonotype: Its specificity is unknown.

This sequence joins TRBV7-2 and TRBJ2-1, with D unclear. Sequencing was performed on cultured T cells, either the whole culture or a sorted T cell fraction (not recorded which). The sequence came from a human donor in good health. Here the CDR3 DNA reads TGTGCCAGCAGCTCTCACAATGAGCAGTTCTTC. This sequence encodes CASSSHNEQFF.